The rows below give T cell receptor beta chains drawn from one sample of a study of T cell responses to AZD1222 COVID-19 vaccine. The data were produced by immunoSEQ multiplex PCR, yet TCRdb's version contains in-frame clones alone and is incomplete. There are about 180,000 clones in the sample; 88% occur only once, and more than 9% lies in the top ten. The specimen was peripheral blood, collected 28 days after the second AZD1222 dose. These receptors came from an adult who received the AZD1222 COVID-19 vaccine. The conserved cysteine and the conserved F or W are not part of the CDR3 here. Where a row states a size, it is once, few, many or the class of an expanded clone; other rows omit it.

v_call | clone_size | cdr3_aa
TRBV18 | - | ASSRQPGQGPEVGYT
TRBV11-2 | - | ASSLDIVTGELF
TRBV7-8 | - | ASTDPGRGANYEQY
TRBV5-1 | once | ASRTGTGMARVDAGELF
TRBV2 | - | ASSVRGYQETQY
TRBV19 | - | ASRKGVETQY
TRBV12-3/TRBV12-4 | - | ATHRTDTQY
TRBV18 | - | ASSPRTEPNYGYT
TRBV28 | - | ASSGQGINEKLF
TRBV11-2 | - | ASSLSAGGSNTGELF
TRBV29-1 | - | SVVPGPDTEAF
TRBV19 | - | ASSTRTGYGYT
TRBV4-3 | - | ASSQDLSREEAGYT
TRBV5-1 | - | ASSGGLRLQRNTEAF
TRBV7-9 | - | ASSFPTGGGLNSPLH
TRBV14 | - | ASSSPGTGSFNEQF
TRBV5-8 | - | ASSLAPTGARTNQPQH
TRBV6-1 | - | ASSEAGDGYSNQPQH
TRBV4-3 | - | ASSQAISGGTDTQY
TRBV4-3 | - | ASSQEMIGLAKNIQY
TRBV6-1 | once | ASSDRGKEETQY
TRBV15 | - | ATSRSYAGLGYDEQF
TRBV6-1 | - | ASSELGQGYNEQF
TRBV12-5 | - | ASAPPRVEGPEQF
TRBV5-4 | - | ASSLTGNTNEKLF
TRBV15 | few | ATSRGGTANEKLF
TRBV24-1 | few | ATSVGVQGYGYT
TRBV30 | - | AWSVLNTIY
TRBV28 | - | ASSGPGWTEAF
TRBV5-1 | - | ASSTGQGVGNTEAF
TRBV5-1 | - | ASSLGTGATEAF
TRBV19 | - | ASTAKGGGEQY
TRBV6-6 | - | ASPVWRRSYEQY
TRBV5-1 | once | ASSIGLVQETQY
TRBV24-1 | - | ATSDFSLAGAETQY
TRBV29-1 | - | SARGLAGGGRTDTQY
TRBV19 | - | ASSIEGQGAGEQY
TRBV6-2/TRBV6-3 | - | ASNPRGGQNTGELF
TRBV7-7 | - | ASSQGSGGSNEQF